These T cell receptor beta chains were read from a single sample in a study of PD-1 blockade in mismatch repair-deficient tumors. The table came from immunoSEQ multiplex PCR; TCRdb's copy has only in-frame clones and leaves some out. The repertoire holds over 75,000 clones, with roughly 80% as singletons. The input for sequencing was peripheral blood, taken 12 weeks after starting pembrolizumab. The receptors were gathered from an adult with mismatch repair-deficient cancer. Each CDR3 is given with its conserved first and last residue. The order of the fields is clone size, V gene, J gene, D gene, CDR3 protein, CDR3 DNA. A D gene is named only where the DNA matches it firmly. Clone size is shown for a subset of rows, as once, few, many or a class of expanded clone.

clone_size: -; v_call: TRBV28; j_call: TRBJ2-3; d_call: -; cdr3_aa: CASSFRQGSGDTQYF; cdr3_nt: TGTGCCAGCAGTTTCCGGCAGGGGTCCGGAGATACGCAGTATTTT
clone_size: many; v_call: TRBV7-3; j_call: TRBJ2-2; d_call: -; cdr3_aa: CASSLGAGITGELFF; cdr3_nt: TGTGCCAGCAGCTTGGGGGCAGGGATTACCGGGGAGCTGTTTTTT
clone_size: -; v_call: TRBV27; j_call: TRBJ2-3; d_call: TRBD1; cdr3_aa: CASSPRLGQGTDTQYF; cdr3_nt: TGTGCCAGCAGTCCACGATTAGGACAGGGCACAGATACGCAGTATTTT
clone_size: -; v_call: TRBV7-6; j_call: TRBJ1-3; d_call: -; cdr3_aa: CASSLAGGRGNTIYF; cdr3_nt: TGTGCCAGCAGCTTAGCTGGGGGCCGAGGAAACACCATATATTTT
clone_size: -; v_call: TRBV25-1; j_call: TRBJ2-1; d_call: TRBD2; cdr3_aa: CASRWTSGSNEQFF; cdr3_nt: TGTGCCAGCAGATGGACTAGCGGGAGCAATGAGCAGTTCTTC
clone_size: -; v_call: TRBV15; j_call: TRBJ2-2; d_call: -; cdr3_aa: CATSRVRANTGELFF; cdr3_nt: TGTGCCACCAGCAGAGTGAGGGCGAACACCGGGGAGCTGTTTTTT
clone_size: medium-sized; v_call: TRBV29-1; j_call: TRBJ1-1; d_call: TRBD1; cdr3_aa: CSVGTGETEAFF; cdr3_nt: TGCAGCGTTGGGACAGGGGAGACTGAAGCTTTCTTT
clone_size: -; v_call: TRBV27; j_call: TRBJ2-3; d_call: TRBD1; cdr3_aa: CASSQGQKTDTQYF; cdr3_nt: TGTGCCAGCAGTCAGGGACAGAAGACAGATACGCAGTATTTT
clone_size: -; v_call: TRBV5-1; j_call: TRBJ2-3; d_call: -; cdr3_aa: CASSWDTDTQYF; cdr3_nt: TGCGCCAGCAGCTGGGACACAGATACGCAGTATTTT
clone_size: -; v_call: TRBV27; j_call: TRBJ1-1; d_call: -; cdr3_aa: CASSSGHTEAFF; cdr3_nt: TGTGCCAGCAGTAGCGGTCACACTGAAGCTTTCTTT
clone_size: -; v_call: TRBV11-2; j_call: TRBJ2-7; d_call: TRBD2; cdr3_aa: CASSLVRGGRSYEQYF; cdr3_nt: TGTGCCAGCAGCTTAGTGCGGGGGGGGAGATCCTACGAGCAGTACTTC
clone_size: once; v_call: TRBV19; j_call: TRBJ2-7; d_call: TRBD1; cdr3_aa: CASRKEGTGTHEQYF; cdr3_nt: TGTGCCAGTAGGAAGGAGGGGACAGGGACCCACGAGCAGTACTTC
clone_size: -; v_call: TRBV27; j_call: TRBJ2-7; d_call: TRBD1; cdr3_aa: CASSTRRDRGEQYF; cdr3_nt: TGTGCCAGCAGCACCCGACGGGACAGGGGCGAGCAGTACTTC
clone_size: -; v_call: TRBV28; j_call: TRBJ1-1; d_call: -; cdr3_aa: CASSPGGRDAFF; cdr3_nt: TGTGCCAGCAGCCCTGGGGGCAGGGACGCTTTCTTT
clone_size: -; v_call: TRBV27; j_call: TRBJ2-1; d_call: -; cdr3_aa: CASSLNAEQFF; cdr3_nt: TGTGCCAGCAGTTTAAATGCTGAGCAGTTCTTC
clone_size: -; v_call: TRBV13; j_call: TRBJ2-4; d_call: -; cdr3_aa: CASSLGAGPKNIQYF; cdr3_nt: TGTGCCAGCAGCTTAGGGGCTGGGCCCAAAAACATTCAGTACTTC
clone_size: -; v_call: TRBV5-1; j_call: TRBJ2-7; d_call: -; cdr3_aa: CASSPGSSYEQYF; cdr3_nt: TGCGCCAGCAGTCCGGGGAGTTCCTACGAGCAGTACTTC
clone_size: -; v_call: TRBV6-6; j_call: TRBJ1-2; d_call: TRBD1; cdr3_aa: CASSYQPGQAYGYTF; cdr3_nt: TGTGCCAGCAGTTACCAGCCGGGACAGGCGTATGGCTACACCTTC
clone_size: -; v_call: TRBV19; j_call: TRBJ1-5; d_call: -; cdr3_aa: CASSWVGQPQHF; cdr3_nt: TGTGCCAGTAGTTGGGTGGGTCAGCCCCAGCATTTT
clone_size: -; v_call: TRBV7-2; j_call: TRBJ2-7; d_call: -; cdr3_aa: CASSPDYGQQYEQYF; cdr3_nt: TGTGCCAGCAGCCCGGATTACGGGCAGCAATACGAGCAGTACTTC
clone_size: -; v_call: TRBV5-6; j_call: TRBJ2-7; d_call: -; cdr3_aa: CASSLFHRYEQYF; cdr3_nt: TGTGCCAGCAGCTTGTTCCACAGATACGAGCAGTACTTC
clone_size: -; v_call: TRBV7-2; j_call: TRBJ2-1; d_call: -; cdr3_aa: CASSPGTNNEQFF; cdr3_nt: TGTGCCAGCAGCCCCGGGACCAACAATGAGCAGTTCTTC
clone_size: -; v_call: TRBV19; j_call: TRBJ2-5; d_call: TRBD2; cdr3_aa: CARLRARRERSETQYF; cdr3_nt: TGTGCCAGACTAAGAGCGAGGCGGGAGAGGTCGGAGACCCAGTACTTC
clone_size: -; v_call: TRBV9; j_call: TRBJ1-5; d_call: -; cdr3_aa: CASSVDANSNQPQHF; cdr3_nt: TGTGCCAGCAGCGTAGACGCCAATAGCAATCAGCCCCAGCATTTT
clone_size: -; v_call: TRBV10-3; j_call: TRBJ1-4; d_call: -; cdr3_aa: CATQTGGDEKLFF; cdr3_nt: TGTGCCACCCAGACAGGAGGGGATGAAAAACTGTTTTTT
clone_size: -; v_call: TRBV7-9; j_call: TRBJ1-3; d_call: -; cdr3_aa: CASSLLGASGNTIYF; cdr3_nt: TGTGCCAGCAGCCTTCTAGGTGCCTCTGGAAACACCATATATTTT
clone_size: few; v_call: TRBV5-1; j_call: TRBJ1-5; d_call: -; cdr3_aa: CASSLNSNQPQHF; cdr3_nt: TGCGCCAGCAGCTTAAATAGCAATCAGCCCCAGCATTTT
clone_size: -; v_call: TRBV19; j_call: TRBJ1-4; d_call: -; cdr3_aa: CASSPPPVPEKLFF; cdr3_nt: TGTGCCAGTAGTCCACCACCGGTGCCAGAAAAACTGTTTTTT
clone_size: -; v_call: TRBV4-3; j_call: TRBJ1-1; d_call: -; cdr3_aa: CASSQMVDTEAFF; cdr3_nt: TGCGCCAGCAGCCAAATGGTGGACACTGAAGCTTTCTTT
clone_size: -; v_call: TRBV7-2; j_call: TRBJ2-2; d_call: -; cdr3_aa: CASRLALVTGELFF; cdr3_nt: TGTGCCAGCAGACTAGCCCTTGTCACCGGGGAGCTGTTTTTT
clone_size: -; v_call: TRBV18; j_call: TRBJ2-1; d_call: -; cdr3_aa: CASSPELGDEQFF; cdr3_nt: TGTGCCAGCTCACCAGAATTAGGCGATGAGCAGTTCTTC
clone_size: -; v_call: TRBV9; j_call: TRBJ1-1; d_call: -; cdr3_aa: CASSVGNVNTEAFF; cdr3_nt: TGTGCCAGCAGCGTAGGTAACGTGAACACTGAAGCTTTCTTT